A selection of T cell receptor beta chains follows, all from one sample in a study of blood T cells in healthy people across ages. MiXCR, run by TCRdb on the 5' RACE reads, gives a single entry per CDR3 protein. The sample lists just over 1 million distinct CDR3 sequences; under 45% were seen once. Sequencing input: blood. These receptors were obtained from a woman aged 55-70 years in good health. The CDR3 runs from the conserved cysteine through the conserved F or W. A D gene is named only where the DNA matches it firmly. Clone size, where shown, is once, few, many, or a class for clones that have expanded.

few	NA	TRBV5-1	TRBJ2-1	TGCGCCAGCAGCCTAAGACAATGGGACAATGAGCAGTTCTTC	CASSLRQWDNEQFF
few	TRBD1	TRBV15	TRBJ2-7	TGTGCCACCAGCAGGGACAGGGGATTTCGAAGCTCCTACGAGCAGTACTTC	CATSRDRGFRSSYEQYF
NA	TRBD2	TRBV7-2	TRBJ2-7	TGTGCCAGCAGCCCCCGAAGGACTAGCGGGAAGCTCCGGGAGCAGTACTTC	CASSPRRTSGKLREQYF
few	TRBD1	TRBV29-1	TRBJ1-2	TGCAGCGTTGAAGAATGGGGGACAGGGAGTGGCTATGGCTACACCTTC	CSVEEWGTGSGYGYTF
NA	NA	TRBV6-1	TRBJ2-7	TGTGCCAGCACTTGGGTCAGTAGGTACGAGCAGTACTTC	CASTWVSRYEQYF
NA	NA	TRBV6-1	TRBJ1-2	TGTGCCAGCAGTGAGCGCTTAGGGTATGGCTACACCTTC	CASSERLGYGYTF
NA	NA	TRBV15	TRBJ2-7	TGTGCCACCAGCAGAGATCCTATAGTAGCGGACACCGAGAGCTCCTACGAGCAGTACTTC	CATSRDPIVADTESSYEQYF
few	TRBD1	TRBV9	TRBJ2-5	TGTGCCAGCAGCGCGGCAGGGGGAGAGCGAGAGACCCAGTACTTC	CASSAAGGERETQYF
NA	NA	TRBV5-5	TRBJ1-2	TGTGCCAGCAGCCCTGACAGGATTAATGTCTATGGCTACACCTTC	CASSPDRINVYGYTF
NA	NA	TRBV19	TRBJ2-1	TGTGCCAGTAGTGGGGGCATCAACTACAATGAGCAGTTCTTC	CASSGGINYNEQFF
many	NA	TRBV20-1	TRBJ2-1	TGCAGTGCTACCGGGCCCGTCAATGAGCAGTTCTTC	CSATGPVNEQFF
few	NA	TRBV27	TRBJ2-5	TGTGCCAGCAGTGAGGCCAACGGGGTGGAGACCCAGTACTTC	CASSEANGVETQYF
NA	TRBD2	TRBV20-1	TRBJ2-5	TGCAGTGCTAGAGAAGGGACTAGCGGGAGGGCCTCGTACTTC	CSAREGTSGRASYF
NA	NA	TRBV5-1	TRBJ2-1	TGCTCCAGCAGCTTGAGTTTGGCGGGACCTGGTTCACGATACAATGAGCAGTTCTTC	CSSSLSLAGPGSRYNEQFF
few	NA	TRBV12-3/TRBV12-4	TRBJ1-5	TGTGCCAGCAGTGGCGGGACATATAGCAATCAGCCCCAGCATTTT	CASSGGTYSNQPQHF
few	NA	TRBV11-2	TRBJ2-7	TGTGCCAGCAACCGAATTGGGGCCTACGAGCAGTACTTC	CASNRIGAYEQYF
NA	NA	TRBV21-1	TRBJ2-5	TGTGCCAGCAGCACCGGGACTAGCGGGATCCAAGAGACCCAGTACTTC	CASSTGTSGIQETQYF
few	NA	TRBV2	TRBJ2-7	TGTGCCAGCAGTGATAGCCCAGCTACGGGGCAGTACTTC	CASSDSPATGQYF
once	NA	TRBV20-1	TRBJ2-7	TGCAGTGCTAGGGCCCCAGGGGGGCACGAGCAGTACTTC	CSARAPGGHEQYF
NA	NA	TRBV21-1	TRBJ2-7	TGTGCCAGCAGCAAAGAGGGGCACTTGAGCTCCTACGAGCAGTACTTC	CASSKEGHLSSYEQYF
NA	TRBD2	TRBV5-1	TRBJ2-1	TGCGCCAGCAGCAGGATCGGGACTAGCACCGGTGAGCAGTTCTTC	CASSRIGTSTGEQFF
NA	TRBD1	TRBV7-7	TRBJ2-1	TGTGCCAGCAGCCCCGGGACAGGCCCGAGCTCCTACAATGAGCAGTTCTTC	CASSPGTGPSSYNEQFF
NA	NA	TRBV5-1	TRBJ2-1	TGCGCCAGCAGCTTGGCCCCGCAGGGGGGGAATGAGCAGTTCTTC	CASSLAPQGGNEQFF
few	TRBD2	TRBV12-3/TRBV12-4	TRBJ2-1	TGTGCCAGCAGCCTCTTTTTCGGGAGGTCAGACAATGAGCAGTTCTTC	CASSLFFGRSDNEQFF
NA	NA	TRBV10-3	TRBJ2-1	TGTGCCATCAGTGGAGGGGCAAGTGAGCAGTTCTTC	CAISGGASEQFF
few	TRBD1	TRBV7-9	TRBJ2-7	TGTGCCAGCAGCTTCGCCTCAGGGGGCTCCTACGAGCAGTACTTC	CASSFASGGSYEQYF
NA	NA	TRBV3-1	TRBJ2-5	TGTGCCAGCAGCCAAGGAAGGGGACCCCAAGAGACCCAGTACTTC	CASSQGRGPQETQYF
NA	TRBD1	TRBV9	TRBJ1-2	TGTGCCAGCAGCGCATTGACAGGGGGCAATGGCTACACCTTC	CASSALTGGNGYTF
NA	TRBD2	TRBV12-3/TRBV12-4	TRBJ2-3	TGTGCCAGCAGTTTACTAGCGGGCACCAGCACAGATACGCAGTATTTT	CASSLLAGTSTDTQYF
NA	NA	TRBV7-8	TRBJ2-5	TGTGCCAGCAGCTTCAGACGACAAATCCAAGAGACCCAGTACTTC	CASSFRRQIQETQYF
NA	TRBD1	TRBV2	TRBJ1-2	TGTGCCAGCAGGAGGACAGGGGATCGCTATGGCTACACCTTC	CASRRTGDRYGYTF
NA	NA	TRBV10-3	TRBJ2-3	TGTGCCATCAGTGTGTCGAGTGAAGCTGGGGATACGCAGTATTTT	CAISVSSEAGDTQYF
NA	NA	TRBV3-1	TRBJ2-7	TGTGCCAGCAGCCAAGGTACCAGGGGTGGAAACGAGCAGTACTTC	CASSQGTRGGNEQYF
NA	TRBD1	TRBV28	TRBJ2-7	TGTGCCAGCTCCTGGACAGGGGTCGACTACGAGCAGTACTTC	CASSWTGVDYEQYF
NA	TRBD1	TRBV27	TRBJ2-7	TGTGCCAGCGGGGACAGTACCTACGAGCAGTACTTC	CASGDSTYEQYF
NA	NA	TRBV7-8	TRBJ2-1	TGTGCCAGCAGCTTAGCTCCGGTCGAGCCGCAGTTCTTC	CASSLAPVEPQFF
NA	TRBD2	TRBV7-8	TRBJ2-7	TGTGCCAGCAGCTTAAAAGGGCTAGCGGGGAACTACGAGCAGTACTTC	CASSLKGLAGNYEQYF
NA	TRBD2	TRBV9	TRBJ2-7	TGTGCCAGCAGCGTAGACGGGACTACCAAAACCTACGAGCAGTACTTC	CASSVDGTTKTYEQYF
few	TRBD2	TRBV5-1	TRBJ2-7	TGCGCCAGCGGGGGGGAGGCTTCCTACAATGAGCAGTACTTC	CASGGEASYNEQYF
NA	NA	TRBV6-2/TRBV6-3	TRBJ1-2	TGTGCCAGCAGCCAGACAGTTTATGGCTACACCTTC	CASSQTVYGYTF
NA	TRBD2	TRBV20-1	TRBJ2-1	TGCAGTGCAAGAGGCCCGGGACTAGCAGGCTACAATGAGCAGTTCTTC	CSARGPGLAGYNEQFF
NA	NA	TRBV24-1	TRBJ2-3	TGTGCCACCAAGGGCAATAGCACAGATACGCAGTATTTT	CATKGNSTDTQYF
NA	TRBD2	TRBV5-1	TRBJ2-1	TGCGCCAGCAGCTTGGGTGGCGGGAGCAACAATGAGCAGTTCTTC	CASSLGGGSNNEQFF
NA	TRBD2	TRBV11-2	TRBJ2-1	TGTGCCAGCAGCTCCCCCGTAGCGGGAGTGGTGGACTCCTACAATGAGCAGTTCTTC	CASSSPVAGVVDSYNEQFF
once	NA	TRBV28	TRBJ2-7	TGTGCCAGCAGTTTACCCCCGGGCGGAAACTCCTACGAGCAGTACTTC	CASSLPPGGNSYEQYF
NA	NA	TRBV12-3/TRBV12-4	TRBJ2-7	TGTGCCAGCAGGTCCGGTCGGGGGGCTTTGGATGAGCAGTACTTC	CASRSGRGALDEQYF
NA	NA	TRBV5-1	TRBJ2-3	TGCGCCAGCAGGAGGGACATAAGAGATACGCAGTATTTT	CASRRDIRDTQYF